This TCR beta chain was identified during a study of blood T cell repertoires in COVID-19. Study background: Acute and convalescent COVID-19 specimens originated in the United States, Italy and Spain.

This CDR3 is 16 amino acids long. Germline lookup yields CDR1 SGHTA and CDR2 FQGTGA. The V and J ends lost 5 bases and 3 bases, in that order; junction bases with no gene match: 7. Individuals aged about 18 to 90 years were recruited from about two dozen US areas. Cohort placement rested on clinical history that participants reported themselves. A single count supports this clone. In the original processing: Estimated nucleated cell counts came from reference gene primer amplification. Using immunoSEQ multiplex PCR, the repertoire was profiled, and TCRdb retains in-frame clones only, with some absent. V, J and clone size were drawn from that table, and D and trimming were deduced from the DNA. The table includes 260,000 or so clones, less than 85% detected once.

Material for sequencing was PBMCs or T cells enriched from blood (not recorded which). The chain joins TRBV7-3 to TRBJ2-1; TRBD2 matches at 10 bases. The sequence was collected from a woman in her forties or fifties who had recovered from COVID-19. Here the CDR3 DNA reads TGTGCCAGCAGCAAGAATAGCGGGGGGTTCTACAATGAGCAGTTCTTC. Translating gives CASSKNSGGFYNEQFF. Combining the CDR3 with reference TRBV7-3 and TRBJ2-1 gives the whole variable domain GAGVSQTPSNKVTEKGKYVELRCDPISGHTALYWYRQSLGQGPEFLIYFQGTGAADDSGLPNDRFFAVRPEGSVSTLKIQRTERGDSAVYLCASSKNSGGFYNEQFFGPGTRLTVL.